A selection of T cell receptor beta chains follows, all from one sample in a study of T cell changes during pregnancy in multiple sclerosis. The table came from immunoSEQ multiplex PCR; TCRdb's copy has only in-frame clones and leaves some out. The sample has around 42,000 clones; over 70% are singletons. The sequencing here drew on peripheral blood, taken in the first trimester of pregnancy. Every receptor here comes from a female donor in good health, enrolled as a control in a pregnancy study. CDR3s include the opening cysteine and the closing phenylalanine or tryptophan. D genes are given only for firm matches. Rows may omit the clone size; those that give it use once, few, many or a size class.

clone size	CDR3 length	V gene	D gene	J gene	CDR3 DNA	CDR3 protein
few	16	TRBV19	TRBD2	TRBJ2-7	TGTGCCAGTAGTATGGCTAGCGGGAGCGTCTCCTACGAGCAGTACTTC	CASSMASGSVSYEQYF
-	15	TRBV9	TRBD2	TRBJ2-1	TGTGCCAGCCGCCCAACTAGCGGGGGGGGGAGTGAGCAGTTCTTC	CASRPTSGGGSEQFF
-	12	TRBV30	-	TRBJ1-1	TGTGCCTGGATAAATCCGGGGACTGAAGCTTTCTTT	CAWINPGTEAFF
-	15	TRBV9	TRBD1	TRBJ1-3	TGTGCCAGCAGCCCCCGACAGGGGATTGGAAACACCATATATTTT	CASSPRQGIGNTIYF
-	16	TRBV7-3	TRBD1	TRBJ2-7	TGTGCCAGCAGCTTGGTACAGGGGGCTGGTCTCTACGAGCAGTACTTC	CASSLVQGAGLYEQYF
-	15	TRBV19	TRBD1	TRBJ1-5	TGTGCCAGTAGTATAGGATCACAGGGGGATCAGCCCCAGCATTTT	CASSIGSQGDQPQHF
-	15	TRBV6-4	TRBD2	TRBJ2-1	TGTGCCAGCAGTGAAGGGTCTAGCGGGGGGCATGGGCAGTTCTTC	CASSEGSSGGHGQFF
-	17	TRBV4-1	-	TRBJ1-4	TGCGCCAGCAGCCAAGATCGAGGCAGCGCAACTAATGAAAAACTGTTTTTT	CASSQDRGSATNEKLFF
-	14	TRBV5-6	TRBD1	TRBJ1-5	TGTGCCAGCAGCAGGACAGGGATCAATCAGCCCCAGCATTTT	CASSRTGINQPQHF
-	14	TRBV9	-	TRBJ2-7	TGTGCCAGCAGCGTAGGCAGGGCAGCCTACGAGCAGTACTTC	CASSVGRAAYEQYF
few	14	TRBV13	TRBD1	TRBJ1-1	TGTGCCAGCAGCGAGGGACAGGGGAACACTGAAGCTTTCTTT	CASSEGQGNTEAFF
few	11	TRBV7-9	-	TRBJ1-1	TGTGCCAGCAGCTTAGGGACAGATGCTTTCTTT	CASSLGTDAFF
-	14	TRBV5-5	-	TRBJ2-3	TGTGCCAGCAGCTTGCGTGTTGCAGCGGATACGCAGTATTTT	CASSLRVAADTQYF
-	14	TRBV15	-	TRBJ1-1	TGTGCCACCAGCAGAGATTACGGGGGGACTGAAGCTTTCTTT	CATSRDYGGTEAFF
-	15	TRBV7-9	-	TRBJ2-1	TGTGCCCCCAGAGGGCAGAGCGGACCTTACAATGAGCAGTTCTTC	CAPRGQSGPYNEQFF
-	19	TRBV7-9	TRBD2	TRBJ2-5	TGTGCCAGCAGCCGCTCCGGGACTAGCGGGAGAACGGATTCGGAGACCCAGTACTTC	CASSRSGTSGRTDSETQYF
-	15	TRBV5-4	-	TRBJ1-1	TGTGCCAGCAGCTCCATGGGACAACGCGGCACTGAAGCTTTCTTT	CASSSMGQRGTEAFF
-	15	TRBV7-9	TRBD1	TRBJ1-3	TGTGCCAGCAGCTCCGACAGGGGGTCTGGAAACACCATATATTTT	CASSSDRGSGNTIYF
-	16	TRBV7-2	TRBD2	TRBJ2-1	TGTGCCAGCAGCACGGGGGGTATAAACTCCTACAATGAGCAGTTCTTC	CASSTGGINSYNEQFF
-	16	TRBV6-5	-	TRBJ2-5	TGTGCCAGCAGTTACTCCCTGGTTGGGGGCGTGGAGACCCAGTACTTC	CASSYSLVGGVETQYF
-	14	TRBV6-6	TRBD2	TRBJ2-7	TGTGCCAGCAATACGGGACTAGCGGGGTACGAGCAGTACTTC	CASNTGLAGYEQYF
-	14	TRBV30	-	TRBJ2-3	TGTGCCTGGAGTGTACTAGAGAGTACAGATACGCAGTATTTT	CAWSVLESTDTQYF
-	16	TRBV4-2	-	TRBJ2-1	TGTGCCAGCAGCCAACTCCTAGCGTCCCGAGGTAATGAGCAGTTCTTC	CASSQLLASRGNEQFF
-	17	TRBV6-4	TRBD2	TRBJ2-1	TGTGCCAGCACGCCGGGACTAGCGGGAATAGCCTACAATGAGCAGTTCTTC	CASTPGLAGIAYNEQFF
-	15	TRBV7-2	TRBD1	TRBJ1-5	TGTGCCAGCAGCGCCACAGGGGGCCGGGATCAGCCCCAGCATTTT	CASSATGGRDQPQHF
-	15	TRBV28	-	TRBJ2-2	TGTGCCAGCACCCTAAGACAGATTGACACCGGGGAGCTGTTTTTT	CASTLRQIDTGELFF
-	13	TRBV29-1	TRBD1	TRBJ1-1	TGCAGCGCTGGAGACAGGGGAGTCCCTGAAGCTTTCTTT	CSAGDRGVPEAFF
-	15	TRBV6-5	TRBD1	TRBJ1-1	TGTGCCAGCACCCAGACAGGGGGCTCAAACACTGAAGCTTTCTTT	CASTQTGGSNTEAFF
-	16	TRBV27	TRBD1	TRBJ1-4	TGTGCCAGCAGTTTATATTCGGGACAGGGGGTCGAAAAACTGTTTTTT	CASSLYSGQGVEKLFF
-	14	TRBV29-1	-	TRBJ2-5	TGCAGCGTTGATCGCGTGGAGGCGGGAGAGACCCAGTACTTC	CSVDRVEAGETQYF
-	13	TRBV6-5	TRBD1	TRBJ2-5	TGTGCCAGCAGTTACGACAGGGTAAAGACCCAGTACTTC	CASSYDRVKTQYF
-	13	TRBV10-1	TRBD1	TRBJ1-5	TGCGCCAGCAGTTTGCAGGGGGATCAGCCCCAGCATTTT	CASSLQGDQPQHF
-	14	TRBV5-1	-	TRBJ1-4	TGCGCCAGCAGCTTGGCAGGTTCTAATGAAAAACTGTTTTTT	CASSLAGSNEKLFF
-	17	TRBV4-1	-	TRBJ2-7	TGCGCCAGCAGCCAACTCTTCGGGGAGGAGGTCCCCTACGAGCAGTACTTC	CASSQLFGEEVPYEQYF
once	16	TRBV6-5	-	TRBJ2-7	TGTGCCAGCAGTTACTCGAACTTGGGCAGCCCCTACGAGCAGTACTTC	CASSYSNLGSPYEQYF
-	17	TRBV6-1	TRBD2	TRBJ2-3	TGTGCCAGCAGTGAAGAGAGGGGCGGGAGGGGAACAGATACGCAGTATTTT	CASSEERGGRGTDTQYF
-	13	TRBV7-8	-	TRBJ2-7	TGTGCCAGCAGCTTAATCGGAGGGGCCGAGCAGTACTTC	CASSLIGGAEQYF
-	15	TRBV6-5	-	TRBJ2-7	TGTGCCAGCAGTGGCGCAGCGCAAGGCTCCTACGAGCAGTACTTC	CASSGAAQGSYEQYF
-	14	TRBV6-4	-	TRBJ2-3	TGTGCCAGCAGTGAAGCGGGTGGCACAGATACGCAGTATTTT	CASSEAGGTDTQYF
-	13	TRBV7-9	TRBD1	TRBJ1-1	TGTGCCAGCAGCTTAGAGGGGACAGGGGAAGCTTTCTTT	CASSLEGTGEAFF
-	14	TRBV5-1	-	TRBJ1-2	TGCGCCAGCAGCACTGGTGGAGGGGACTATGGCTACACCTTC	CASSTGGGDYGYTF
-	15	TRBV5-6	TRBD1	TRBJ1-6	TGTGCCAGCAGAGTCCGGACAGGATATAATTCACCCCTCCACTTT	CASRVRTGYNSPLHF
-	14	TRBV9	TRBD2	TRBJ2-7	TGTGCCAGCAGCGAGAGCGGGAGGGCCTACGAGCAGTACTTC	CASSESGRAYEQYF
once	13	TRBV15	TRBD2	TRBJ2-4	TGTGCCACCAGCATAGGGACTAGAAACATTCAGTACTTC	CATSIGTRNIQYF
-	14	TRBV6-6	-	TRBJ2-5	TGTGCCAGCAGTTACCTGGGGGCTGGGGAGACCCAGTACTTC	CASSYLGAGETQYF
-	16	TRBV19	-	TRBJ2-3	TGTGCCAGTAGTATTAAGGGGTTGGGACTGCCGGATACGCAGTATTTT	CASSIKGLGLPDTQYF
-	13	TRBV6-4	-	TRBJ1-2	TGTGCCAGCAGTGACTCGGACAGCTATGGCTACACCTTC	CASSDSDSYGYTF
once	15	TRBV18	-	TRBJ2-2	TGTGCCAGCTCACCAGCGGGGACGAACACCGGGGAGCTGTTTTTT	CASSPAGTNTGELFF
-	16	TRBV5-4	TRBD2	TRBJ2-1	TGTGCCAGCAGATCCGGGCTAGCGGGAGTCATGGATGAGCAGTTCTTC	CASRSGLAGVMDEQFF